This T cell receptor beta chain stems from a study of T-cell reconstitution after alpha-beta-depleted transplantation in children. From germline, CDR1 is DFQATT and CDR2 SNEGSKA (reference sequence). V was pared by 6 bases and J by 4 bases, with 11 bases between. The CDR3 totals 12 residues. This clonotype was observed many times. A library of TCRbeta sequences, prepared with unique molecular identifiers, was generated. MiXCR, run by TCRdb on the PCR reads, gives a single entry per CDR3 protein. The sample has about 350,000 distinct CDR3 sequences, roughly 17% seen once. The sequence was obtained from a male patient between 2 and 9 years old who had a stem cell transplant for acute lymphoblastic leukemia, so the T cells may come from the graft donor. The sample was PBMCs, mostly from graft donor cells, taken 360 days after TCRalphabeta/CD19-depleted stem cell transplant. This chain links TRBV20-1 with TRBJ2-3; D possibly corresponds to TRBD2 (6 bases). The CDR3 sequence: CSATDYADTQYF. The CDR3, as DNA: TGCAGTGCCACGGACTACGCAGATACGCAGTATTTT.